Below are 2 T cell receptor beta chains sequenced from a single sample in a study of TIL therapy for anti-PD-1-resistant metastatic lung cancer. Noted time point: pre-treatment sample, taken before nivolumab and TIL therapy. The immunoSEQ assay was v3. Here immunoSEQ multiplex PCR was the method, and the copy in TCRdb shows in-frame clones only, minus some. The table lists about 52,000 clones, 79% of them singletons. This specimen was blood, taken at baseline. These TCRs come from a woman aged 25 to 80 with non-small cell lung cancer.

The gene calls are TRBV12-5 and TRBJ1-1, with 10 bases fitting TRBD1. This CDR3 has 12 amino acids. V lost 5 bases, J lost 12 bases, and 6 bases stayed unmatched. The germline gives CDR1 LGHNT, CDR2 FRNRAP. The CDR3 DNA sequence: TGTGCTAGTGGTCTCGGGACAGGGGAACCTTTCTTT. Residues: CASGLGTGEPFF.

The chain is built from TRBV5-6 and TRBJ1-5, with 9 bases identical to TRBD1. The CDR3 loop spans 14 amino acids. Trimming removed 4 bases from V and 7 bases from J; junction bases left unmatched: 6. Per germline, CDR1 SGHDT and CDR2 YYEEEE. The CDR3 protein is CASSAGTGRQPQHF. The CDR3 nucleotides read TGTGCCAGCAGCGCCGGGACAGGGAGGCAGCCCCAGCATTTT.